Following are 18 T cell receptor beta chains from one sample sequenced in a study of cytomegalovirus exposure and HLA in healthy donors. Primers for the PCR totalled 60 Vbeta and 13 Jbeta. Measured with immunoSEQ multiplex PCR; TCRdb has only the in-frame clones, and not every one. The sample contains about 160,000 clones, approximately 80% of which appear only once. The sample taken for sequencing was PBMCs. The source is a young man in good health and CMV-seropositive.

This sequence joins TRBV7-8 and TRBJ1-2; D call uncertain. Looked up from germline, CDR1 is SGHVS and CDR2 is FQNEAQ. This CDR3 region has 12 residues. The ends were cut back, 5 bases at V and 8 bases at J, with 12 bases in the middle. The CDR3 DNA sequence: TGTGCCAGCAGCCAATGGGCAGAAGGCTACACCTTC. It yields the protein CASSQWAEGYTF.

The chain links TRBV18 to TRBJ2-7; the D is unclear. CDR3 length: 14 amino acids. Germline V CDR1 and CDR2: KGHSH, LQKENI. The V end was cut by 0 bases, the J end by 4 bases, with 10 bases between. CDR3 bases: TGTGCCAGCTCACCACCGAACGGTGTTTACGAGCAGTACTTC. Protein sequence: CASSPPNGVYEQYF.

The V and J genes are TRBV5-6 and TRBJ2-1; 7 bases are a match to TRBD2. V gave up 3 bases and J gave up 0 bases; unmatched junction bases: 0. Germline-derived CDR1 and CDR2 are SGHDT and YYEEEE. There are 14 residues in the CDR3. CDR3 sequence (DNA): TGTGCCAGCAGCTCGGGAGGCTCCTACAATGAGCAGTTCTTC. Amino acid sequence: CASSSGGSYNEQFF. Combining the CDR3 with reference TRBV5-6 and TRBJ2-1 gives the whole variable domain DAGVTQSPTHLIKTRGQQVTLRCSPKSGHDTVSWYQQALGQGPQFIFQYYEEEERQRGNFPDRFSGHQFPNYSSELNVNALLLGDSALYLCASSSGGSYNEQFFGPGTRLTVL.

This clone was seen only once. The identical CDR3 is also encoded by other nucleotide sequences in the sample. The genes are TRBV5-1 and TRBJ2-7; the D gene is possibly TRBD1 (5 bases). The length of the CDR3 is 14 residues. Germline lookup yields CDR1 SGHRS and CDR2 YFSETQ. V lost 0 bases and J 5 bases, leaving 12 bases between the germline ends. The CDR3 region is CASSLGQGAHEQYF. The CDR3, as DNA: TGCGCCAGCAGCTTGGGACAAGGGGCCCACGAGCAGTACTTC. Using reference TRBV5-1 and TRBJ2-7 for the parts outside the CDR3, the full variable domain is KAGVTQTPRYLIKTRGQQVTLSCSPISGHRSVSWYQQTPGQGLQFLFEYFSETQRNKGNFPGRFSGRQFSNSRSEMNVSTLELGDSALYLCASSLGQGAHEQYFGPGTRLTVT.

The V and J genes are TRBV7-9 and TRBJ2-2; no reliable D call. Trimming shortened V by 5 bases and J by 1 base, and 17 bases separated the two germline ends. The CDR3 is 17 amino acids. CDR1 and CDR2 from the germline V gene are SEHNR and FQNEAQ (reference sequence). As DNA, the CDR3 is TGTGCCAGCAGCGCTACCCTTGGTGACAAGAACACCGGGGAGCTGTTTTTT. Translated, it gives CASSATLGDKNTGELFF.

This clone was recorded a few times. The chain carries TRBV6-6 and TRBJ2-7, with 9 bases matching TRBD1. CDR1 and CDR2 from the germline V gene are MNHNY and SVGAGI (reference sequence). J gave up 0 bases and V 2 bases, and 5 bases lay outside the gene matches. CDR3 length: 16 amino acids. The CDR3 spells CASSYRWDRDSYEQYF. The CDR3 DNA reads as TGTGCCAGCAGTTACCGATGGGACAGGGACTCCTACGAGCAGTACTTC.

The J gene is TRBJ1-5, the V gene TRBV2; a weak D match, TRBD1 (6 bases). Germline V CDR1 and CDR2: SNHLY, FYNNEI. CDR3 size: 17 residues. V gave up 7 bases and J gave up 0 bases, with 19 bases separating them. CDR3 coding DNA: TGTGCCAGCACGGGGGGCGGCTGGTTTAATAGCAATCAGCCCCAGCATTTT. It yields the protein CASTGGGWFNSNQPQHF.

This clone was seen once. The chain uses TRBV7-9 and TRBJ2-3, with D unresolved. This CDR3 comprises 14 residues. V lost 2 bases and J 4 bases, leaving 10 bases between the germline ends. CDR1 SEHNR and CDR2 FQNEAQ come from the germline V gene (reference sequence). The CDR3 coding sequence is TGTGCCAGCAGCTTACGACGGGTCCCAGATACGCAGTATTTT. Translating it yields CASSLRRVPDTQYF. The full variable domain, its missing parts supplied by reference TRBV7-9 and TRBJ2-3, is DTGVSQNPRHKITKRGQNVTFRCDPISEHNRLYWYRQTLGQGPEFLTYFQNEAQLEKSRLLSDRFSAERPKGSFSTLEIQRTEQGDSAMYLCASSLRRVPDTQYFGPGTRLTVL.

The chain is built from TRBV6-4 and TRBJ1-6; D is perhaps TRBD1 (6 bases). The CDR3 covers 13 residues. In germline, CDR1 is MRHNA, CDR2 SNTAGT. Trimming left V 3 bases short and J 8 bases short, with 8 bases between. The CDR3 region has the DNA TGTGCCAGCAGTGAGGACAGTTATTCACCCCTCCACTTT. Its translation is CASSEDSYSPLHF.

The chain carries TRBV6-5 and TRBJ2-7; 11 bases match TRBD1. CDR3 size: 16 residues. Germline trimming cut 2 bases from V and 0 bases from J; bases unmatched to any gene: 3. Germline V gene sequence: CDR1 MNHEY, CDR2 SVGAGI. This CDR3 reads CASSYRTGGISYEQYF. CDR3 DNA sequence: TGTGCCAGCAGTTACCGGACAGGGGGCATCTCCTACGAGCAGTACTTC.

V usage is TRBV5-1 and J usage is TRBJ2-7, with TRBD2 matching 10 bases. Germline assignment: CDR1 SGHRS and CDR2 YFSETQ. The ends lost 0 bases at V and 0 bases at J; junction bases unmatched: 6. CDR3 size: 17 residues. The CDR3 reads CASSLVPSGGNSYEQYF. The CDR3 nucleotides are TGCGCCAGCAGCTTGGTTCCTAGCGGGGGTAACTCCTACGAGCAGTACTTC.

The chain recombines TRBV10-3 with TRBJ1-5, with 7 bases that match TRBD1. CDR1 and CDR2 (germline): ENHRY, SYGVKD. J gave up 3 bases and V 10 bases, and 9 bases lay outside the gene matches. This CDR3 has 14 amino acids. CDR3 loop: CATSDRETNQPQHF. CDR3 nucleotides: TGTGCCACCTCTGACAGGGAAACCAATCAGCCCCAGCATTTT.

This clone occurred a few times. The chain links TRBV10-3 to TRBJ1-1; D remains unclear. The CDR3 is 14 residues long. V lost 0 bases to trimming and J lost 2 bases, with 7 bases between them. Germline loops: CDR1 ENHRY, CDR2 SYGVKD. In DNA, the CDR3 is TGTGCCATCAGTGAGTCAATCCCTAACACTGAAGCTTTCTTT. Its translation is CAISESIPNTEAFF.

The V and J genes are TRBV25-1 and TRBJ1-1; D might be TRBD1 (6 bases). V lost 5 bases, J lost 5 bases, and 12 bases lay in between. CDR1 and CDR2 (germline): MGHDK, SYGVNS. CDR3 length: 13 amino acids. Here the CDR3 DNA reads TGTGCCAGCAGTCGGGGGGCGGGTACTGAAGCTTTCTTT. Translated: CASSRGAGTEAFF.

The chain links TRBV12-5 to TRBJ1-4; D is undetermined. V was pared by 3 bases and J by 0 bases, with 5 bases between. This CDR3 region has 14 residues. The germline V gene has CDR1 LGHNT and CDR2 FRNRAP. CDR3 residues: CASGFTATNEKLFF. The CDR3 DNA reads TGTGCTAGTGGTTTCACAGCAACTAATGAAAAACTGTTTTTT.

The chain couples TRBV29-1 to TRBJ2-7, with D tentatively TRBD1 (5 bases). This CDR3 comprises 10 residues. CDR1 and CDR2 (germline): SQVTM, ANQGSEA. The V end was cut by 2 bases, the J end by 7 bases, with 6 bases between. CDR3 sequence (DNA): TGCAGCGTTGAAAAGGGGGAGCAGTACTTC. Protein sequence: CSVEKGEQYF.

This chain uses TRBV5-4 with TRBJ2-5, with 7 nucleotides matching TRBD1. The last part of the DNA fits TRBJ2-7 better; the J call may be wrong. Per germline, CDR1 SGHNT and CDR2 YYREEE (reference sequence). This CDR3 has 13 amino acids. The CDR3 loop is CASSFRDSYEQYF. CDR3 nucleotide sequence: TGTGCCAGCAGCTTCCGGGACAGCTACGAGCAGTACTTC.

The V call is TRBV7-6, the J call TRBJ1-1, with D uncertain. This CDR3 is built from 13 residues. The germline V gene has CDR1 SGHVS and CDR2 FNYEAQ. Trimming pared 1 base from V and 2 bases from J, leaving 5 bases between. CDR3 nucleotide sequence: TGTGCCAGCAGCTTAGGTAAAAACACTGAAGCTTTCTTT. It codes for CASSLGKNTEAFF.